One sample yielded the 27 T cell receptor beta chains listed below, sequenced in a study of blood T cells in healthy people across ages. It was with a sample-barcoded 5' primer and a J-beta primer mix that a second PCR of roughly 7 to 12 cycles was run. TCRdb re-analysed the 5' RACE reads in MiXCR, keeping a single row per CDR3 protein. The repertoire has some 1.7 million distinct CDR3 sequences, 28% of them found once; the top ten carry about 8%. Source material: blood. Every receptor here comes from a woman in her 30s in good health.

Ten or more counts support this clonotype. The chain combines TRBV29-1 with TRBJ2-4; TRBD1 might be the D (6 bases). Germline CDR1 SQVTM, CDR2 ANQGSEA. The V gene lost 4 bases and the J gene lost 6 bases, with 10 bases spanning the gap. CDR3 length: 12 residues. The CDR3 DNA follows: TGCAGCGTTGCAGGGGCGGGAAACATTCAGTACTTC. Translation gives CSVAGAGNIQYF.

This clonotype was recorded only once. This chain links TRBV12-5 with TRBJ2-3; 14 bases align to TRBD2. With 6 bases clipped from V and 11 bases from J, the junction kept 10 bases outside the gene matches. The CDR3 runs to 15 residues. Germline assignment: CDR1 LGHNT and CDR2 FRNRAP. The CDR3 is CASGSGLAGDALQYF. The CDR3, as DNA: TGTGCTAGTGGCTCGGGACTAGCGGGGGATGCCCTGCAGTATTTT.

The V and J genes are TRBV7-2 and TRBJ1-2; weak D call: TRBD1 (5 bases). This CDR3 is 16 amino acids long. The germline V and J ends were trimmed by 4 bases and 7 bases, with 22 bases remaining between them. CDR1 and CDR2 (germline): SGHTA, FQGNSA. The CDR3 DNA sequence: TGTGCCAGCAGCTCCCGTGAAGGGTCTGGGGGTCGTGGCTACACCTTC. It codes for CASSSREGSGGRGYTF.

The chain links TRBV27 to TRBJ2-6, with a weak D call TRBD1 (6 bases). Deletions cut 2 bases from V and 0 bases from J, with 11 bases between. The V gene's germline CDR1 is MNHEY and CDR2 SMNVEV (reference sequence). This CDR3 has 17 amino acids. The CDR3 loop reads CASSLKGVPSGANVLTF. CDR3 nucleotides: TGTGCCAGCAGTTTAAAGGGGGTCCCCTCTGGGGCCAACGTCCTGACTTTC.

Note on this clonotype: A single base separates this from a much larger clone, so it may be a read error. The chain has TRBV6-5 and TRBJ2-7, with a weak D call TRBD2 (6 bases). Germline V CDR1 and CDR2: MNHEY, SVGAGI. This CDR3 region has 13 residues. V was cut by 7 bases and J by 8 bases, with 18 bases left in between. The CDR3 is CASMRDSAGKQYF. The CDR3 DNA sequence: TGTGCCAGCATGCGGGACTCCGCCGGCAAGCAGTACTTC.

The V and J genes are TRBV5-5 and TRBJ1-6; 8 nucleotides align to TRBD1. The CDR3 sequence is 15 residues long. Germline CDR1 is SGHKS and CDR2 is YYEKEE (reference sequence). The trim removed 4 bases at V and 11 bases at J, leaving 11 bases unmatched. The CDR3 loop is CASSRDRQGSTPLHF. The CDR3 DNA reads as TGTGCCAGCAGCCGCGACCGACAGGGGAGTACACCCCTCCACTTT. Full variable domain (rest looked up from reference TRBV5-5 and TRBJ1-6): DAGVTQSPTHLIKTRGQQVTLRCSPISGHKSVSWYQQVLGQGPQFIFQYYEKEERGRGNFPDRFSARQFPNYSSELNVNALLLGDSALYLCASSRDRQGSTPLHFGNGTRLTVT.

The count of this clonotype is one. One end of the junction fails to match germline, which may point to a read error. V usage is TRBV4-1 and J usage is TRBJ2-1; TRBD2 aligns across 11 bases. Germline V gives CDR1 MGHRA, CDR2 YSYEKL. The CDR3 is made up of 17 amino acids. The CDR3 loop reads CASSQEGSSGGHNERFF. The CDR3 coding sequence is TGCGCCAGCAGCCAAGAAGGGTCTAGCGGGGGGCACAATGAGCGGTTCTTC.

This clonotype was found a few times. The rearrangement uses TRBV12-3 or TRBV12-4 and TRBJ1-5; TRBD1 agrees at 9 bases. Trimming cost V 6 bases and J 7 bases; bases outside gene matches: 13. This CDR3 is built from 16 residues. Written as DNA, the CDR3 is TGTGCCAGCAGCCCCGGAGGACAGGGGAAGAAACAGCCCCAGCATTTT. Protein sequence: CASSPGGQGKKQPQHF.

This clonotype has more than one count but fewer than ten. The J gene is TRBJ2-1, the V gene TRBV20-1, with TRBD2 identical over 9 bases. The CDR3 has 13 residues. Germline values: CDR1 DFQATT, CDR2 SNEGSKA (reference sequence). CDR3 in DNA: TGCAGCCGCGGAGGCGGGAGGGCCGGGGAGCAGTTCTTC. As protein: CSRGGGRAGEQFF.

This clonotype was seen ten or more times. This sequence joins TRBV18 and TRBJ2-5; D possibly corresponds to TRBD1 (5 bases). This CDR3 has 13 residues. The germline CDR1 and CDR2 sequences are KGHSH and LQKENI. Deletions cut 1 base from V and 2 bases from J, with 5 bases between. This CDR3 is CASSPRQQETQYF. The CDR3 DNA reads as TGTGCCAGCTCACCACGACAGCAAGAGACCCAGTACTTC.

This clonotype was seen more than once but under ten times. The CDR3 nucleotides are TGTGCCATCACTTTAGGACAGGGAGGAACTGAAGCTTTCTTT. Its translation is CAITLGQGGTEAFF. J is TRBJ1-1 and V is TRBV10-3; 8 bases match TRBD1. There are 14 residues in the CDR3. The J segment lost 5 bases and the V segment lost 7 bases, leaving 9 bases of the junction unmatched. CDR1 and CDR2 from the germline V gene are ENHRY and SYGVKD.

This clonotype was observed a handful of times. V gene TRBV24-1 combines with J gene TRBJ1-1, with D possibly TRBD1 on 5 matching bases. The CDR3 has 12 residues. CDR1 KGHDR and CDR2 SFDVKD come from the germline V gene. V was clipped by 5 bases and J by 4 bases, with 7 bases between them. The DNA for the CDR3 is TGTGCCACCAGTGCTGGGGGCACTGAAGCTTTCTTT. The encoded protein is CATSAGGTEAFF.

This clonotype was picked up many times. The chain carries TRBV7-9 and TRBJ1-1, with D possibly TRBD1 on 5 matching bases. The V gene's germline CDR1 is SEHNR and CDR2 FQNEAQ (reference sequence). Trimming cost V 0 bases and J 2 bases, with 7 bases left between them. The CDR3 extends over 14 amino acids. CDR3 DNA: TGTGCCAGCAGCTTAGCGCAGGGTAACACTGAAGCTTTCTTT. Protein sequence: CASSLAQGNTEAFF.

The chain employs TRBV2 and TRBJ1-6, with 9 bases matching TRBD1. Trimming removed 4 bases from V and 0 bases from J; junction bases left unmatched: 13. Germline assignment: CDR1 SNHLY and CDR2 FYNNEI. There are 20 residues in the CDR3. The CDR3: CASSVFGDRDRSSYNSPLHF. The CDR3, as DNA: TGTGCCAGCAGTGTGTTCGGGGACAGGGACCGGAGCTCCTATAATTCACCCCTCCACTTT.

This clonotype showed up just a few times. One end of the junction does not line up with germline, which may come from a read error. The chain combines TRBV10-3 with TRBJ2-3; 8 bases match TRBD1. The CDR3 has 13 amino acids. Germline lookup yields CDR1 ENHRY and CDR2 SYGVKD. CDR3: CAIRQGATGTQYF. CDR3 in DNA: TGTGCCATCAGGCAGGGGGCAACAGGTACGCAGTATTTT.

Comments on this clonotype: Because it lacks the conserved phenylalanine or tryptophan at the end, this CDR3 is likely a read error. J is TRBJ2-3 and V is TRBV28; D is ambiguous. The CDR3 extends over 12 amino acids. Trimming removed 4 bases at V and 4 bases at J, with 6 bases between. CDR1 and CDR2 (germline): MDHEN, SYDVKM. The CDR3, as DNA: TGTGCCAGCAGTTCACTCCCAGATACGCAGTATCTT. Its translation is CASSSLPDTQYL.

This chain joins TRBV7-2 and TRBJ2-7; 8 nucleotides agree with TRBD2. Germline V gene sequence: CDR1 SGHTA, CDR2 FQGNSA. After removal of 6 bases from V and 4 bases from J, the junction contained 11 bases not matched to a gene. The CDR3 is made up of 15 amino acids. CDR3: CASRPGGVVGYEQYF. CDR3 in DNA: TGTGCCAGCAGGCCGGGAGGGGTGGTAGGGTACGAGCAGTACTTC.

This clonotype has at least ten counts. The chain recombines TRBV6-2 or TRBV6-3 with TRBJ2-7; possible D gene TRBD2, 6 bases. The CDR3 contains 15 residues. Germline V lookup: CDR1 MNHEY, CDR2 SVGEGT. Trimming took off 6 bases at V and 7 bases at J, with 22 bases between the two ends. As DNA, the CDR3 is TGTGCCAGCAGCCCGGTGACTAGGGCGCCGGAAGAGCAGTACTTC. Translation gives CASSPVTRAPEEQYF.

This clonotype was seen more than once but under ten times. This chain uses TRBV7-9 with TRBJ2-5; unclear D gene. The last part of the DNA fits TRBJ2-7 better; the J call may be wrong. The CDR3 length is 14 residues. Germline V gene sequence: CDR1 SEHNR, CDR2 FQNEAQ (reference sequence). CDR3 in DNA: TGTGCCAGCAGCTCAGACCCGGGCGTGGACGAGCAGTACTTC. It translates to CASSSDPGVDEQYF.

The chain has TRBV6-6 and TRBJ2-3, with D possibly being TRBD2 (5 bases). CDR3 length: 13 amino acids. Germline CDR1 is MNHNY and CDR2 is SVGAGI (reference sequence). Trimming stripped 4 bases from V and 4 bases from J, with 9 bases between. The CDR3 bases are TGTGCCAGCAGTTCCAGCGGTTCAGATACGCAGTATTTT. Translated: CASSSSGSDTQYF.

This clonotype appeared a few times. Germline and junction disagree at one end, which may indicate a read error. This chain uses TRBV12-3 or TRBV12-4 with TRBJ2-7, with D perhaps TRBD2 (6 bases). The length of the CDR3 is 13 residues. This chain's CDR3 is CAGSTGSLEEQYF. CDR3 sequence (DNA): TGTGCCGGCAGCACCGGGAGCCTGGAGGAGCAGTACTTC.

For the CDR3, the DNA is TGTGCCTGCGCCGGGGGGGGGCACGTCCATAAAGAGACCCAGTACTTC. Translating it yields CACAGGGHVHKETQYF. The chain couples TRBV30 to TRBJ2-5; 8 bases fit TRBD2. The V segment lost 6 bases and the J segment 3 bases; nucleotides outside the gene matches: 15. The CDR3 covers 16 residues. Germline-derived CDR1 and CDR2 are GTSNPN and SVGIG (reference sequence).

This chain joins TRBV12-5 and TRBJ1-2, with D uncertain. The germline V gene has CDR1 LGHNT and CDR2 FRNRAP. The CDR3 contains 13 residues. Between the trimmed V and J ends, which lost 2 bases and 2 bases, there was a span of 6 bases. The CDR3 reads CASGLLGNYGYTF. CDR3 sequence (DNA): TGTGCTAGTGGTTTGCTGGGGAACTATGGCTACACCTTC.

The rearrangement uses TRBV6-5 and TRBJ2-7, with D possibly TRBD1 on 5 matching bases. Germline V CDR1 and CDR2: MNHEY, SVGAGI. The V end was cut by 8 bases, the J end by 2 bases, with 13 bases between. The CDR3 runs 13 residues. CDR3 DNA sequence: TGTGCCAGCGTCGAGGCAGGGACCTACGAGCAGTACTTC. Translation: CASVEAGTYEQYF.

This clonotype has more than one count but fewer than ten. The rearrangement links TRBV27 to TRBJ2-1; 7 positions agree with TRBD1. V shed 5 bases and J 5 bases; nucleotides not matched to a gene: 15. The CDR3 runs 17 residues. CDR1 and CDR2 (germline): MNHEY, SMNVEV (reference sequence). As DNA, the CDR3 is TGTGCCAGCAGTCCATACCACGACAGGGTGGGTAACAATGAGCAGTTCTTC. This gives the protein CASSPYHDRVGNNEQFF.

This clonotype came up many times. The chain employs TRBV7-3 and TRBJ2-4; 14 bases map to TRBD2. CDR1 is SGHTA, CDR2 FQGTGA, per germline. This CDR3 has 16 amino acids. With 4 bases clipped from V and 8 bases from J, the junction kept 7 bases outside the gene matches. CDR3 region: CASSSGLAGEVDIQYF. The CDR3 DNA follows: TGTGCCAGCAGCTCGGGACTAGCGGGGGAGGTTGACATTCAGTACTTC.

This clonotype was observed a few times. V usage is TRBV20-1 and J usage is TRBJ2-7; D unclear. CDR3 length: 15 amino acids. Deletions cut 1 base from V and 4 bases from J, with 17 bases between. In germline, CDR1 is DFQATT, CDR2 SNEGSKA (reference sequence). The CDR3 is CSARGVNHSLYEQYF. CDR3 nucleotide sequence: TGCAGTGCTAGAGGGGTGAACCACTCCCTTTACGAGCAGTACTTC.